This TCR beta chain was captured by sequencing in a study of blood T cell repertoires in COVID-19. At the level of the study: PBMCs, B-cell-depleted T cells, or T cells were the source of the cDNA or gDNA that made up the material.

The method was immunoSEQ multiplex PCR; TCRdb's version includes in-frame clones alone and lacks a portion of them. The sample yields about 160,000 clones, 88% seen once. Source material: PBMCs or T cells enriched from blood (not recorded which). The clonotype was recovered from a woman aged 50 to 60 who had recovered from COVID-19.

The CDR3 is CASSLALAGGSYEQYF. DNA for the CDR3: TGTGCCAGCAGCTTAGCGCTAGCGGGGGGCTCCTACGAGCAGTACTTC. The chain uses TRBV7-9 and TRBJ2-7; 11 bases map to TRBD2. This CDR3 is built from 16 residues. The germline CDR1 and CDR2 sequences are SEHNR and FQNEAQ (reference sequence). V was clipped by 0 bases and J by 0 bases; unmatched bases: 1. Based on the CDR3 plus reference TRBV7-9 and TRBJ2-7, the full variable domain is DTGVSQNPRHKITKRGQNVTFRCDPISEHNRLYWYRQTLGQGPEFLTYFQNEAQLEKSRLLSDRFSAERPKGSFSTLEIQRTEQGDSAMYLCASSLALAGGSYEQYFGPGTRLTVT.